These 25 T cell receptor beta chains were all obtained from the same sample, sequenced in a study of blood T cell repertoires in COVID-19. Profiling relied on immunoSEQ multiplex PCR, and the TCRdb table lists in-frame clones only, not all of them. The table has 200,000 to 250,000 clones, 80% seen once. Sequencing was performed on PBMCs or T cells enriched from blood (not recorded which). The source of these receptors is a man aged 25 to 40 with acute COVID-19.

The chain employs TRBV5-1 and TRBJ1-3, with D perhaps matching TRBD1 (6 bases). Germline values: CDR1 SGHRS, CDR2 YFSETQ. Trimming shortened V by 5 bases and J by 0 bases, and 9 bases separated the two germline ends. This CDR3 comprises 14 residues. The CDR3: CASRGQTSGNTIYF. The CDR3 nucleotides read TGCGCCAGCAGGGGACAAACCTCTGGAAACACCATATATTTT.

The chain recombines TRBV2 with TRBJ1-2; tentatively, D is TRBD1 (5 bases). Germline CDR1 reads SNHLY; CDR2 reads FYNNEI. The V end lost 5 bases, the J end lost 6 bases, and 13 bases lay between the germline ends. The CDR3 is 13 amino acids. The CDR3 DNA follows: TGTGCCAGCAGTCGGGACTTGGGCAATGGCTACACCTTC. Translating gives CASSRDLGNGYTF.

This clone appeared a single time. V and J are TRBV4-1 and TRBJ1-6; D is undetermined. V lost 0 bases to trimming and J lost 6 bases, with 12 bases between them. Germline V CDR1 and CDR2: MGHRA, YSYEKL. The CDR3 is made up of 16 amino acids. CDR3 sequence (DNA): TGCGCCAGCAGCCAAGATGTAACGAGAATTAATTCACCCCTCCACTTT. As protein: CASSQDVTRINSPLHF.

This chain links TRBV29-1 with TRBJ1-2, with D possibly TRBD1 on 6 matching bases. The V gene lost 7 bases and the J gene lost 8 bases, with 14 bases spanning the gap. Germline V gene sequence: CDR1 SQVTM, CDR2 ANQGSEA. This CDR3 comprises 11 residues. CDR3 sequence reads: CSESAGGGYTF. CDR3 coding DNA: TGCAGCGAAAGTGCGGGGGGCGGCTACACCTTC.

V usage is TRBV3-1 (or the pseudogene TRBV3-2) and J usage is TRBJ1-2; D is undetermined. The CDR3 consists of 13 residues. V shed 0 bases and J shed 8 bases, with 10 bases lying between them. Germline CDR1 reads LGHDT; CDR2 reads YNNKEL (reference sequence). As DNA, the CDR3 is TGTGCCAGCAGCCAAGATCTAGAGGGCGGCTACACCTTC. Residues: CASSQDLEGGYTF.

This CDR3 reads CASPGTAYGYTF. The CDR3 region has the DNA TGTGCCTCCCCCGGGACAGCCTATGGCTACACCTTC. The rearrangement uses TRBV10-3 and TRBJ1-2; 7 bases agree with TRBD1. Trimming at V came to 11 bases and at J to 4 bases, leaving 7 bases not matched to a gene. This CDR3 is built from 12 residues. Germline CDR1 reads ENHRY; CDR2 reads SYGVKD.

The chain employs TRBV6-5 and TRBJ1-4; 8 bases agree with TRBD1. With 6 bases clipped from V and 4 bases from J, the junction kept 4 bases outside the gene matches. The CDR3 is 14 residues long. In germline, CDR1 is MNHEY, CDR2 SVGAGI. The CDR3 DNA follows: TGTGCCAGCAGAGGACAGGGAGGTAATGAAAAACTGTTTTTT. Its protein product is CASRGQGGNEKLFF.

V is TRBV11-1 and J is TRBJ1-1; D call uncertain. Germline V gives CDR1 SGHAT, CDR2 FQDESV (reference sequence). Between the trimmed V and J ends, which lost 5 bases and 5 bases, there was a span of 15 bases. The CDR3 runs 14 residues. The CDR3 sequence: CASSPRLRATEAFF. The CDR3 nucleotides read TGTGCCAGCAGCCCACGGTTACGAGCTACTGAAGCTTTCTTT.

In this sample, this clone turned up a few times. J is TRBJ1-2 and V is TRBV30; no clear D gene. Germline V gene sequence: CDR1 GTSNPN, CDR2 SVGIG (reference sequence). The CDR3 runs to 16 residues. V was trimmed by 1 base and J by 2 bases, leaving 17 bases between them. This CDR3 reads CAWSDGSLLLNYGYTF. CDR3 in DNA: TGTGCCTGGAGTGATGGCAGCCTGTTACTAAACTATGGCTACACCTTC.

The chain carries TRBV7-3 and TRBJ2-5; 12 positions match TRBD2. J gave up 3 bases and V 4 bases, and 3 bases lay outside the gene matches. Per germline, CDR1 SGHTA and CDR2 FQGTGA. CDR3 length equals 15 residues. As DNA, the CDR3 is TGTGCCAGCAGCTGGACTAGCGGGGTGAAAGAGACCCAGTACTTC. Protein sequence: CASSWTSGVKETQYF. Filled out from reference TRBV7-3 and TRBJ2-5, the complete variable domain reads GAGVSQTPSNKVTEKGKYVELRCDPISGHTALYWYRQSLGQGPEFLIYFQGTGAADDSGLPNDRFFAVRPEGSVSTLKIQRTERGDSAVYLCASSWTSGVKETQYFGPGTRLLVL.

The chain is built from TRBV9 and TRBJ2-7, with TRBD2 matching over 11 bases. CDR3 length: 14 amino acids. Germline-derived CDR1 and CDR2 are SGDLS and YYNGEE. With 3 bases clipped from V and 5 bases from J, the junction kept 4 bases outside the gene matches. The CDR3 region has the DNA TGTGCCAGCAGCGCTAGCGGGGGGTTCCACGAGCAGTACTTC. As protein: CASSASGGFHEQYF. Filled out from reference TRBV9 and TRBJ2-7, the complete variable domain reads DSGVTQTPKHLITATGQRVTLRCSPRSGDLSVYWYQQSLDQGLQFLIQYYNGEERAKGNILERFSAQQFPDLHSELNLSSLELGDSALYFCASSASGGFHEQYFGPGTRLTVT.

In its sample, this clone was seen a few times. DNA of the CDR3: TGTGCCAGCAGCCAAGATGGAGGGAATCAGCCCCAGCATTTT. Protein product: CASSQDGGNQPQHF. This chain connects TRBV3-1 (or the pseudogene TRBV3-2) to TRBJ1-5; D ambiguous. The CDR3 is made up of 14 amino acids. Germline V lookup: CDR1 LGHDT, CDR2 YNNKEL (reference sequence). Trimming stripped 0 bases from V and 4 bases from J, with 7 bases between.

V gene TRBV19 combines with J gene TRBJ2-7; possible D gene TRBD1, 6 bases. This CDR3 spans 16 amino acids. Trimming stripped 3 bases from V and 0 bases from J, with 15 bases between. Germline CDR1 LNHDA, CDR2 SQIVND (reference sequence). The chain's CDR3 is CASSITGNSHSYEQYF. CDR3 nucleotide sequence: TGTGCCAGTAGTATTACAGGGAACTCCCACTCCTACGAGCAGTACTTC.

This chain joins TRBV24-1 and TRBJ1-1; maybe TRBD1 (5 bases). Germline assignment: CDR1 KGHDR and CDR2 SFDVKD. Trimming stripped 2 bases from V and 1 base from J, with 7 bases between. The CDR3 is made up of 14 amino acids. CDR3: CATSDSDKNTEAFF. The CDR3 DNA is TGTGCCACCAGTGATTCGGACAAGAACACTGAAGCTTTCTTT.

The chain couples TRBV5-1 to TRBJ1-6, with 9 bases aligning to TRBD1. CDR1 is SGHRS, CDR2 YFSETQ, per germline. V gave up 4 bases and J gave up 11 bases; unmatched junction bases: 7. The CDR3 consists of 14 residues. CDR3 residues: CASSVGTGLTPLHF. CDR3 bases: TGCGCCAGCAGCGTCGGGACAGGGTTGACACCCCTCCACTTT.

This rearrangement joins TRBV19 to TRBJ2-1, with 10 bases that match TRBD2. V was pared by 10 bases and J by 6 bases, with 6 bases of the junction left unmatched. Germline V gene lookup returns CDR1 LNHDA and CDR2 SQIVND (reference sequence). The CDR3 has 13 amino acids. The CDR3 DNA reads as TGTGCCACACGTAGCGGGGGGACCAATGAGCAGTTCTTC. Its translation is CATRSGGTNEQFF.

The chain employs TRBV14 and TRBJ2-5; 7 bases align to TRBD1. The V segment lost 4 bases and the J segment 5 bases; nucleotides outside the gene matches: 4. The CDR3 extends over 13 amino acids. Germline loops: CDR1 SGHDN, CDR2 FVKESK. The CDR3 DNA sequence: TGTGCCAGCAGCCCCCGCAGGGGGGAGACCCAGTACTTC. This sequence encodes CASSPRRGETQYF.

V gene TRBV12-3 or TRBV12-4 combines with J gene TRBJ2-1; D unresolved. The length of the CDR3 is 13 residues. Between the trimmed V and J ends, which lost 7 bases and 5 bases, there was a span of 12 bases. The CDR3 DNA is TGTGCCAGCACTAAAGACATAAACAATGAGCAGTTCTTC. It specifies CASTKDINNEQFF.

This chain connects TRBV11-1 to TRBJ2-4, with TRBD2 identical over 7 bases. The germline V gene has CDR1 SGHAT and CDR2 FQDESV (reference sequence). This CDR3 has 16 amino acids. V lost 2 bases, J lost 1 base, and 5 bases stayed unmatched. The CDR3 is CASSLRGEGAKNIQYF. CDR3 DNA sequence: TGTGCCAGCAGCTTACGCGGGGAGGGGGCCAAAAACATTCAGTACTTC.

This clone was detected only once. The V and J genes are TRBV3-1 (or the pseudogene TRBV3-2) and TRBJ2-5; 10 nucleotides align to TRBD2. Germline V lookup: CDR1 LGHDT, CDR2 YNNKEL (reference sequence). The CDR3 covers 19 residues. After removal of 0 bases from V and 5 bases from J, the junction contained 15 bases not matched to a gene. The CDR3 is CASSQDASRLAGVRETQYF. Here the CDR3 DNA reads TGTGCCAGCAGCCAAGATGCGTCGCGGCTAGCGGGGGTCCGGGAGACCCAGTACTTC.

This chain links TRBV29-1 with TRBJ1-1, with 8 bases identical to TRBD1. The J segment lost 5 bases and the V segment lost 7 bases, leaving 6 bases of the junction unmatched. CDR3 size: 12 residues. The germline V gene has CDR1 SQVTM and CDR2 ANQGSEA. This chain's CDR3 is CSAYNRGTEAFF. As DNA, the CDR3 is TGCAGCGCATATAACAGGGGGACTGAAGCTTTCTTT.

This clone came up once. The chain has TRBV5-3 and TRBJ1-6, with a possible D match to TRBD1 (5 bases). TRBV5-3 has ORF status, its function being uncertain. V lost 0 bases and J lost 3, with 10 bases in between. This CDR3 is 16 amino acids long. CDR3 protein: CARSLEGRVYNSPLHF. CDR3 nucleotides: TGTGCCAGAAGCTTGGAGGGGCGCGTCTATAATTCACCCCTCCACTTT.

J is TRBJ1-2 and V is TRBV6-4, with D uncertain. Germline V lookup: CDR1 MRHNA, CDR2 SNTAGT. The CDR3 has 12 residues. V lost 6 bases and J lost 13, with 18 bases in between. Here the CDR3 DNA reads TGTGCCAGCAGCGATAACCTTAGAAGCTTCACCTTC. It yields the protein CASSDNLRSFTF.

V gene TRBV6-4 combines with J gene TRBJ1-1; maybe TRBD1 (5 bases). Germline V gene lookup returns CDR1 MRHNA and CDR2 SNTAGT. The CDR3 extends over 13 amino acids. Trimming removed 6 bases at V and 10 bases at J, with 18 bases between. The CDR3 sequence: CASRAREGSVAFF. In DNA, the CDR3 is TGTGCCAGCAGGGCCAGGGAAGGATCGGTAGCTTTCTTT.

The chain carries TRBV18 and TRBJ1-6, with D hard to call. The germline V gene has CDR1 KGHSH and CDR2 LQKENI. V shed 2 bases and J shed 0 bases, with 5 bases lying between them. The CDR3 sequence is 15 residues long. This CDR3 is CASSPRVSYNSPLHF. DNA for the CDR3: TGTGCCAGCTCACCAAGAGTCTCCTATAATTCACCCCTCCACTTT. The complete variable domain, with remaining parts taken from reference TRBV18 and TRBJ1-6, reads NAGVMQNPRHLVRRRGQEARLRCSPMKGHSHVYWYRQLPEEGLKFMVYLQKENIIDESGMPKERFSAEFPKEGPSILRIQQVVRGDSAAYFCASSPRVSYNSPLHFGNGTRLTVT.